The 10 T cell receptor beta chains below come from one sample, sequenced in a study of T cells in Graves' hyperthyroidism and ophthalmopathy. Amplified regions were TCR beta CDR3 sequences from RNA transcripts. When the TCR CDR3 underwent first-round RT-PCR, the HTBI primer set was used. TCRdb reprocessed the multiplex PCR reads via MiXCR and lists one record per CDR3 protein. In the table there are a few hundred thousand distinct CDR3 sequences, about 15% of which are singletons. Sequenced input: blood. These receptor sequences come from a woman aged 25 to 39 with Graves' hyperthyroidism.

Many counts were recorded for this clonotype. This chain's CDR3 is CASSSRDRAREQYF. In DNA, the CDR3 is TGCGCCAGCAGCTCCCGGGACAGGGCACGCGAGCAGTACTTC. The chain has TRBV5-1 and TRBJ2-7; 9 nucleotides agree with TRBD1. Germline CDR1 SGHRS, CDR2 YFSETQ. The CDR3 length is 14 residues. V was clipped by 3 bases and J by 6 bases; unmatched bases: 7.

This clonotype was counted at least ten times. The chain recombines TRBV2 with TRBJ1-1; tentatively, D is TRBD1 (5 bases). Per the germline V gene, CDR1 is SNHLY and CDR2 is FYNNEI. The CDR3 spans 14 residues. Between the trimmed V and J ends, which lost 5 bases and 5 bases, there was a span of 15 bases. The CDR3 region is CASSLSGARTEAFF. The CDR3 DNA reads TGTGCCAGCAGTCTATCTGGGGCAAGGACTGAAGCTTTCTTT.

The sample holds many counts of this clonotype. CDR3 residues: CASSLGRSPYEQYF. CDR3 bases: TGTGCCAGCAGTTTGGGCCGCAGTCCCTACGAGCAGTACTTC. The chain links TRBV6-5 to TRBJ2-7; D not resolved. Trimming took 4 bases from V and 2 from J, leaving 12 bases between them. The germline V gene encodes CDR1 MNHEY and CDR2 SVGAGI. This CDR3 has 14 residues.

This clonotype has more than one count but fewer than ten. The gene calls are TRBV19 and TRBJ2-3; 9 bases line up with TRBD2. J gave up 2 bases and V 10 bases, and 10 bases lay outside the gene matches. CDR1 and CDR2 (germline): LNHDA, SQIVND (reference sequence). CDR3 size: 15 residues. In DNA, the CDR3 is TGTGCCACCGGCCCTCTAGCGGGACCCACAGATACGCAGTATTTT. It codes for CATGPLAGPTDTQYF. The full variable domain, its missing parts supplied by reference TRBV19 and TRBJ2-3, is DGGITQSPKYLFRKEGQNVTLSCEQNLNHDAMYWYRQDPGQGLRLIYYSQIVNDFQKGDIAEGYSVSREKKESFPLTVTSAQKNPTAFYLCATGPLAGPTDTQYFGPGTRLTVL.

This clonotype was observed many times. The chain joins TRBV27 to TRBJ2-3; 12 bases are shared with TRBD2. The junction had 9 bases not matched to a gene; V was cut back by 4 bases and J by 7 bases. CDR3 size: 16 residues. Germline assignment: CDR1 MNHEY and CDR2 SMNVEV (reference sequence). As DNA, the CDR3 is TGTGCCAGCAGTTCTCAGACTAGCGGGAGTTTTCATACGCAGTATTTT. Translating gives CASSSQTSGSFHTQYF.

The gene calls are TRBV20-1 and TRBJ2-3; D is undetermined. From germline, CDR1 is DFQATT and CDR2 SNEGSKA (reference sequence). V shed 0 bases and J shed 5 bases, with 9 bases lying between them. The CDR3 totals 13 residues. The CDR3 sequence is CSAREGRGDTQYF. CDR3 bases: TGCAGTGCTAGAGAGGGTAGAGGAGATACGCAGTATTTT.

At least ten counts were recorded for this clonotype. V usage is TRBV12-3 or TRBV12-4 and J usage is TRBJ1-6; 7 positions match TRBD1. The length of the CDR3 is 15 residues. Trimming took 0 bases from V and 7 from J; bases not matched to a gene: 3. The CDR3 sequence is CASSLAGGENSPLHF. The CDR3 bases are TGTGCCAGCAGTTTAGCAGGGGGCGAGAATTCACCCCTCCACTTT.

The V gene is TRBV14, the J gene TRBJ2-5, with TRBD2 as a possible D gene (5 bases). This CDR3 spans 18 amino acids. Germline V gene sequence: CDR1 SGHDN, CDR2 FVKESK. V lost 0 bases to trimming and J lost 2 bases, with 19 bases between them. CDR3 DNA: TGTGCCAGCAGCCAAGACCTCGCTCTGTCCAGCGGACAAGAGACCCAGTACTTC. This codes for CASSQDLALSSGQETQYF.

This clonotype was seen ten or more times. This chain uses TRBV2 with TRBJ2-1, with D possibly being TRBD1 (6 bases). Germline loops: CDR1 SNHLY, CDR2 FYNNEI. V lost 11 bases, J lost 8 bases, and 19 bases lay in between. The CDR3 extends over 13 amino acids. The DNA of the CDR3 is TGTGCCGGTAACTTACAGGGAATCGATGAGCAGTTCTTC. It translates to CAGNLQGIDEQFF.

This clonotype occurred many times. The chain couples TRBV20-1 to TRBJ2-1; perhaps TRBD2 as D (6 bases). CDR3 size: 16 residues. V was shortened by 0 bases and J by 0 bases, with 12 bases between the two germline ends. The germline V gene encodes CDR1 DFQATT and CDR2 SNEGSKA (reference sequence). CDR3 sequence (DNA): TGCAGTGCTAGAGATCCCGCGGGGAGCTCCTACAATGAGCAGTTCTTC. Translation: CSARDPAGSSYNEQFF.